This TCR beta chain derives from a study of cytomegalovirus exposure and HLA in healthy donors. Overall study findings and caveats: In a later analysis, a genetic analysis reported fewer productive-TCR N-insertions in an Asian-associated ancestry cluster than the cohort average.

In the PCR, 60 Vbeta and 13 Jbeta primers were used. Sequencing used immunoSEQ multiplex PCR; TCRdb keeps in-frame clones, though not all of them. The data contain hundreds of thousands of clones, 82% of them singletons. Comment on this clone: What it binds is not known.

Germline lookup yields CDR1 MRHNA and CDR2 SNTAGT. There are 14 residues in the CDR3. The trim removed 4 bases at V and 4 bases at J, leaving 4 bases unmatched. The chain uses TRBV6-4 and TRBJ2-1; 7 bases fit TRBD2. The TCR originated in a man aged 35 to 55 in good health and CMV-seropositive. The sample taken for sequencing was PBMCs. The CDR3 coding sequence is TGTGCCAGCAGTGCTAGCGGTCGATACAATGAGCAGTTCTTC. It encodes CASSASGRYNEQFF.